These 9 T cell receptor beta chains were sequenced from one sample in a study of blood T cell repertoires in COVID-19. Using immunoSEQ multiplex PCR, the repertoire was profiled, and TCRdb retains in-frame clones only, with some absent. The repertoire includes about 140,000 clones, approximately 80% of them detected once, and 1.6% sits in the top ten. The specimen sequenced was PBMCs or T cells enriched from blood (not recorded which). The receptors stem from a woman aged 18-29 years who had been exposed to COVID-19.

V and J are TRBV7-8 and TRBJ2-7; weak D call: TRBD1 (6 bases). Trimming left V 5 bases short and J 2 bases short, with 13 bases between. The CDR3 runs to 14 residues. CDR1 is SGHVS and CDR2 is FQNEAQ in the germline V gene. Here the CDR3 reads CASSGHRVPYEQYF. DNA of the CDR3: TGTGCCAGCAGCGGGCACAGGGTTCCCTACGAGCAGTACTTC.

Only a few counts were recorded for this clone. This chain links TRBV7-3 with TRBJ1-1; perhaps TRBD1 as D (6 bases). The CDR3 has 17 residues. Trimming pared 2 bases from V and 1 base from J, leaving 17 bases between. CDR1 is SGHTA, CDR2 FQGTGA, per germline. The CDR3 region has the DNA TGTGCCAGCAGCTTATTGCCTCCGGACAGCCCGAACACTGAAGCTTTCTTT. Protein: CASSLLPPDSPNTEAFF.

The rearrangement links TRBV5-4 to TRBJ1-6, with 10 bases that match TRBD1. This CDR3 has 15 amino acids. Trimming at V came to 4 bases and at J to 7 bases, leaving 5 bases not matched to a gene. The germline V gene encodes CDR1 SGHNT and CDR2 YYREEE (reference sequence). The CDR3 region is CASSQGQGLNSPLHF. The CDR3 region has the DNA TGTGCCAGCAGCCAGGGACAGGGGTTAAATTCACCCCTCCACTTT.

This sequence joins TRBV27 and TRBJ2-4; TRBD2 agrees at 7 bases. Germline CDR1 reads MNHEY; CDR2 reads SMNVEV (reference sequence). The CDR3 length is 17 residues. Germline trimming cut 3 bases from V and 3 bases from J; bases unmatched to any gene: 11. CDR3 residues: CASSFTPREYSKNIQYF. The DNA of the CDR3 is TGTGCCAGCAGTTTTACCCCGCGGGAGTACAGCAAAAACATTCAGTACTTC.

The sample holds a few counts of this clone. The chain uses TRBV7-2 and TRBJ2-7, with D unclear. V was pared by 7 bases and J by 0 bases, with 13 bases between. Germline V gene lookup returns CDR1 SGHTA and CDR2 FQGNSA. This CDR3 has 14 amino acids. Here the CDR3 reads CASMAFSSSYEQYF. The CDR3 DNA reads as TGTGCCAGCATGGCGTTCTCTAGCTCCTACGAGCAGTACTTC.

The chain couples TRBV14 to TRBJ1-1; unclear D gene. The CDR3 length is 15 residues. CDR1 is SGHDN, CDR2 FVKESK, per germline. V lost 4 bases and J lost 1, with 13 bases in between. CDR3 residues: CASSRYGRQNTEAFF. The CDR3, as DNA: TGTGCCAGCAGCCGATACGGCCGACAGAACACTGAAGCTTTCTTT. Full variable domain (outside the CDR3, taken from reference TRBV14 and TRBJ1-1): EAGVTQFPSHSVIEKGQTVTLRCDPISGHDNLYWYRRVMGKEIKFLLHFVKESKQDESGMPNNRFLAERTGGTYSTLKVQPAELEDSGVYFCASSRYGRQNTEAFFGQGTRLTVV.

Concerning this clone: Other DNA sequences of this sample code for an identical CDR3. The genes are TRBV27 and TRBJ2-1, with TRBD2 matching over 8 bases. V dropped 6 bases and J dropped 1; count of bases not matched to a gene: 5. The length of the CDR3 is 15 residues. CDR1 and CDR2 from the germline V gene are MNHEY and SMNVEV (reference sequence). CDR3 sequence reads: CASSPGTSSYNEQFF. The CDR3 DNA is TGTGCCAGCAGCCCCGGGACTAGTTCCTACAATGAGCAGTTCTTC.

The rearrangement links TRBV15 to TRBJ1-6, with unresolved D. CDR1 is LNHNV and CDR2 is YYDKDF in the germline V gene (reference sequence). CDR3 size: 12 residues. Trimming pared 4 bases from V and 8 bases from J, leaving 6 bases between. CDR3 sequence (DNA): TGTGCCACCAGCACCGCGGATTCACCCCTCCACTTT. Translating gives CATSTADSPLHF.

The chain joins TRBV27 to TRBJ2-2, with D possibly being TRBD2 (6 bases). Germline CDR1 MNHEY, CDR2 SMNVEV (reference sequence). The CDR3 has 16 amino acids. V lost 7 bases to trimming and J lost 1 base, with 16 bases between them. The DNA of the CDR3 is TGTGCCAGCACCCCACAGACTAGGGTGAACACCGGGGAGCTGTTTTTT. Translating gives CASTPQTRVNTGELFF.